This is a list of T cell receptor beta chains from one sample in a study of identical twins. TCRdb fed the 5' RACE reads into MiXCR, producing one record per CDR3 protein. The data show 140,000 to 150,000 distinct CDR3 sequences, under 4.5% seen once. Sequencing was performed on memory T cells sorted from blood. The receptors derive from a man between 18 and 35 years old in good health. Both conserved end residues are part of each CDR3. Fields, in order: CDR3 length, V gene, J gene, clone size, D gene, CDR3 protein, CDR3 DNA. D genes are given only for firm matches. The size entry is marked missing in some rows and otherwise reads once, few, many or a size class.

13	TRBV20-1	TRBJ2-7	many	-	CSRPGLQPYEQYF	TGCAGCCGGCCCGGGCTCCAACCTTATGAGCAGTACTTC
13	TRBV29-1	TRBJ2-1	many	TRBD1	CSASRDSNNEQFF	TGCAGCGCCTCCCGGGACAGTAACAATGAGCAGTTCTTC
15	TRBV2	TRBJ1-1	few	-	CASSETGLMNTEAFF	TGTGCCAGCAGTGAAACAGGGCTCATGAACACTGAAGCTTTCTTT
13	TRBV18	TRBJ2-3	-	-	CASSPRRPDTQYF	TGTGCCAGCTCACCCAGAAGACCAGATACGCAGTATTTT
15	TRBV15	TRBJ2-2	many	-	CATRRRGPDTGELFF	TGTGCCACGCGGCGGAGGGGGCCCGACACCGGGGAGCTGTTTTTT
15	TRBV3-1	TRBJ2-7	many	-	CASSPGRGRGYEQYF	TGTGCCAGCAGCCCCGGACGGGGACGGGGCTACGAGCAGTACTTC
15	TRBV6-1	TRBJ2-2	many	TRBD2	CATGGLAGVSGELFF	TGTGCCACCGGAGGTCTAGCGGGAGTTTCCGGGGAGCTGTTTTTT
14	TRBV15	TRBJ1-2	many	TRBD1	CATSREQGIYGYTF	TGTGCCACCAGCAGAGAACAGGGGATCTATGGCTACACCTTC
17	TRBV18	TRBJ2-1	-	-	CASSPPTGSSSYNEQFF	TGTGCCAGCTCACCACCGACCGGGTCGAGCTCCTACAATGAGCAGTTCTTC
13	TRBV7-2	TRBJ1-5	many	-	CASSSQGSQPQHF	TGTGCCAGCAGCTCACAAGGTAGTCAGCCCCAGCATTTT
13	TRBV7-7	TRBJ2-5	many	-	CASSRFDQETQYF	TGTGCCAGCAGCCGCTTTGACCAAGAGACCCAGTACTTC
12	TRBV7-9	TRBJ1-2	few	-	CASSLAGEGYTF	TGTGCCAGCAGCTTAGCTGGCGAGGGCTACACCTTC
14	TRBV18	TRBJ1-1	few	-	CASSPNTGFAEAFF	TGTGCCAGCTCACCAAACACGGGGTTCGCTGAAGCTTTCTTT
17	TRBV3-1	TRBJ2-5	many	TRBD1	CASSQEGPGQGGETQYF	TGTGCCAGCAGCCAAGAGGGGCCGGGACAGGGTGGCGAGACCCAGTACTTC
14	TRBV11-2	TRBJ2-2	many	-	CASSFGPHPGELFF	TGTGCCAGCAGCTTCGGACCCCACCCCGGGGAGCTGTTTTTT
15	TRBV29-1	TRBJ2-5	-	-	CSVLTGSNFKETQYF	TGCAGCGTGCTGACAGGATCGAACTTTAAAGAGACCCAGTACTTC
15	TRBV7-2	TRBJ1-2	many	-	CASSLTGLGNYGYTF	TGTGCCAGCAGCCTTACAGGGTTGGGGAACTATGGCTACACCTTC
15	TRBV6-2/TRBV6-3	TRBJ2-1	many	-	CASSYSGGIYNEQFF	TGTGCCAGCAGTTACTCCGGCGGGATATACAATGAGCAGTTCTTC